One and the same sample provided the 25 T cell receptor beta chains below, sequenced in a study of tissue T cells after allogeneic stem cell transplantation. The table came from immunoSEQ multiplex PCR; TCRdb's copy has only in-frame clones and leaves some out. Of 1,500 to 2,000 clones in the sample, about 72% were seen once. Source: tissue from the stomach, taken at autopsy. The receptor set was obtained from an older female donor with lung cancer.

V usage is TRBV7-6 and J usage is TRBJ2-1; D possibly matches TRBD1 or TRBD2 (5 bases each). CDR1 SGHVS and CDR2 FNYEAQ come from the germline V gene. This CDR3 spans 15 amino acids. The V end was cut by 1 base, the J end by 4 bases, with 11 bases between. The CDR3 DNA is TGTGCCAGCAGCTTAGAAGGGACCCGGTACAATGAGCAGTTCTTC. This sequence encodes CASSLEGTRYNEQFF.

The CDR3: CASSLGRLSGHGYTF. DNA of the CDR3: TGTGCCAGCAGTCTAGGACGTCTTTCGGGTCATGGCTACACCTTC. The V gene is TRBV28, the J gene TRBJ1-2, with no clear D. CDR1 and CDR2 (germline): MDHEN, SYDVKM. V lost 5 bases and J lost 6, with 19 bases in between. The CDR3 runs 15 residues.

A few counts support this clone. The V call is TRBV6-6, the J call TRBJ2-7; 9 nucleotides agree with TRBD1. Germline V lookup: CDR1 MNHNY, CDR2 SVGAGI (reference sequence). The CDR3 length is 15 residues. The V segment lost 6 bases and the J segment 5 bases; nucleotides outside the gene matches: 11. The CDR3 is CASRAGVGQGNEQYF. The CDR3 DNA reads TGTGCCAGCAGGGCGGGGGTAGGACAGGGGAACGAGCAGTACTTC.

The chain links TRBV29-1 to TRBJ2-2, with no clear D. The germline gives CDR1 SQVTM, CDR2 ANQGSEA. Trimming removed 4 bases at V and 0 bases at J, with 6 bases between. The CDR3 loop spans 13 amino acids. CDR3 region: CSVGQSNTGELFF. DNA for the CDR3: TGCAGCGTTGGGCAATCGAACACCGGGGAGCTGTTTTTT.

This clone occurred a few times. This chain joins TRBV11-2 and TRBJ2-7, with D unclear. The CDR3 length is 13 residues. Per the germline V gene, CDR1 is SGHAT and CDR2 is FQNNGV. The V and J ends lost 5 bases and 4 bases respectively, with 12 bases between them. The DNA of the CDR3 is TGTGCCAGCAGCGTCCCCAGTGAATACGAGCAGTACTTC. It specifies CASSVPSEYEQYF.

The rearrangement uses TRBV5-1 and TRBJ2-2; no clear D. In germline, CDR1 is SGHRS, CDR2 YFSETQ. This CDR3 contains 17 residues. V was clipped by 0 bases and J by 3 bases, with 15 bases between them. Here the CDR3 reads CASSLVPVAVYTGELFF. In DNA form, the CDR3 reads TGCGCCAGCAGCTTGGTCCCGGTGGCGGTGTACACCGGGGAGCTGTTTTTT.

This sequence joins TRBV3-1 (or the pseudogene TRBV3-2) and TRBJ2-2, with D hard to call. Per the germline V gene, CDR1 is LGHDT and CDR2 is YNNKEL (reference sequence). The CDR3 is 14 amino acids. The germline V and J ends were trimmed by 3 bases and 5 bases, with 10 bases remaining between them. This CDR3 is CASSQRSQTGELFF. CDR3 sequence (DNA): TGTGCCAGCAGCCAGAGGTCCCAAACCGGGGAGCTGTTTTTT.

This sequence joins TRBV14 and TRBJ2-7; TRBD1 agrees at 9 bases. Germline values: CDR1 SGHDN, CDR2 FVKESK. The CDR3 spans 17 residues. The trim removed 3 bases at V and 2 bases at J, leaving 11 bases unmatched. CDR3 bases: TGTGCCAGCAGCCACCCGGGACAGGGCCAAGGGACCTACGAGCAGTACTTC. It encodes CASSHPGQGQGTYEQYF. The variable domain in full, with the rest retrieved from reference TRBV14 and TRBJ2-7, is EAGVTQFPSHSVIEKGQTVTLRCDPISGHDNLYWYRRVMGKEIKFLLHFVKESKQDESGMPNNRFLAERTGGTYSTLKVQPAELEDSGVYFCASSHPGQGQGTYEQYFGPGTRLTVT.

This chain connects TRBV9 to TRBJ1-6; the match to TRBD1 covers 11 bases. Trimming took 3 bases from V and 10 from J; bases not matched to a gene: 6. Germline CDR1 SGDLS, CDR2 YYNGEE. The CDR3 is 15 amino acids. Written as DNA, the CDR3 is TGTGCCAGCAGCGGGACAGGGGGCGCGGAATCACCCCTCCACTTT. It specifies CASSGTGGAESPLHF.

This clone was counted once. This chain uses TRBV27 with TRBJ2-7, with D perhaps TRBD1 (5 bases). CDR3 length: 11 residues. Germline V gene data show CDR1 as MNHEY and CDR2 as SMNVEV (reference sequence). Trimming took off 7 bases at V and 4 bases at J, with 8 bases between the two ends. In DNA, the CDR3 is TGTGCCAGCAAGGACAAATACGAGCAGTACTTC. Protein sequence: CASKDKYEQYF.

This clone has only one observation. The chain employs TRBV11-1 and TRBJ2-7; D is perhaps TRBD2 (5 bases). V gave up 0 bases and J gave up 3 bases, with 15 bases separating them. This CDR3 is built from 16 residues. Germline V CDR1 and CDR2: SGHAT, FQDESV (reference sequence). CDR3 bases: TGTGCCAGCAGCTTAGCCCCTCGGGAAGGTTACTACGAGCAGTACTTC. Translation: CASSLAPREGYYEQYF.

The chain carries TRBV19 and TRBJ2-7; possibly TRBD1 for D (5 bases). Germline-derived CDR1 and CDR2 are LNHDA and SQIVND (reference sequence). CDR3 length: 15 amino acids. The V end was cut by 6 bases, the J end by 3 bases, with 18 bases between. The CDR3 protein is CASRTQVNTFYEQYF. DNA for the CDR3: TGTGCCAGTAGGACACAGGTAAATACTTTCTACGAGCAGTACTTC.

The CDR3 DNA reads as TGTGCCAGCACCTTTTCGACAGGGATCACCGGGGAGCTGTTTTTT. Protein sequence: CASTFSTGITGELFF. The chain couples TRBV27 to TRBJ2-2; TRBD1 matches at 7 bases. This CDR3 is built from 15 residues. With 7 bases clipped from V and 4 bases from J, the junction kept 9 bases outside the gene matches. The germline V gene encodes CDR1 MNHEY and CDR2 SMNVEV (reference sequence).

The chain combines TRBV11-2 with TRBJ2-1, with 16 bases that match TRBD2. Germline V gene lookup returns CDR1 SGHAT and CDR2 FQNNGV. The length of the CDR3 is 17 residues. Trimming cost V 5 bases and J 9 bases; bases outside gene matches: 10. The DNA for the CDR3 is TGTGCCAGCAGCCTCCGAGGGACTAGCGGGGGGGCCCGTGAGCAGTTCTTC. It is translated as CASSLRGTSGGAREQFF.

The chain's CDR3 is CASSFLGQGARGYGYTF. In DNA form, the CDR3 reads TGTGCCAGCAGTTTCCTCGGACAGGGGGCGCGGGGCTATGGCTACACCTTC. This chain joins TRBV27 and TRBJ1-2; TRBD1 matches at 11 bases. Germline assignment: CDR1 MNHEY and CDR2 SMNVEV (reference sequence). This CDR3 has 17 residues. After removal of 3 bases from V and 4 bases from J, the junction contained 10 bases not matched to a gene.

This sequence joins TRBV15 and TRBJ1-2, with no clear D. The germline V gene has CDR1 LNHNV and CDR2 YYDKDF (reference sequence). There are 13 residues in the CDR3. V gave up 5 bases and J gave up 2 bases, with 9 bases separating them. The CDR3 bases are TGTGCCACCAGCGTTGGCACAAACTATGGCTACACCTTC. It yields the protein CATSVGTNYGYTF.

This sequence joins TRBV24-1 and TRBJ1-5; 9 nucleotides line up with TRBD1. Losses at the gene ends were 11 bases for V and 12 bases for J; bases not matched to a gene: 16. Germline CDR1 and CDR2: KGHDR and SFDVKD. This CDR3 comprises 14 residues. CDR3 DNA: TGTGCCATAGGGACAGGGACTATCGGGGTTGACCAGCATTTT. This translates into CAIGTGTIGVDQHF.

The J gene is TRBJ1-4, the V gene TRBV11-3, with unresolved D. This CDR3 is built from 15 residues. The V gene's germline CDR1 is SGHNT and CDR2 YENEEA. The V and J ends lost 1 base and 5 bases respectively, with 11 bases between them. The CDR3 coding sequence is TGTGCCAGCAGCTTAGCTGCAGCGAGGAATGAAAAACTGTTTTTT. This gives the protein CASSLAAARNEKLFF.

This clone was recorded a few times. The chain is built from TRBV19 and TRBJ1-6; no reliable D call. Germline CDR1 LNHDA, CDR2 SQIVND (reference sequence). Deletions cut 2 bases from V and 7 bases from J, with 9 bases between. This CDR3 comprises 14 residues. CDR3 in DNA: TGTGCCAGTAGTATAAGGAGTGAGAATTCACCCCTCCACTTT. Translated, it gives CASSIRSENSPLHF.

The chain carries TRBV4-1 and TRBJ2-6; no clear D gene. The CDR3 totals 16 residues. Trimming shortened V by 2 bases and J by 0 bases, and 8 bases separated the two germline ends. The V gene's germline CDR1 is MGHRA and CDR2 YSYEKL. The CDR3 spells CASSQPVSSGANVLTF. CDR3 DNA: TGCGCCAGCAGCCAACCGGTAAGCTCTGGGGCCAACGTCCTGACTTTC.

This clone was recorded a few times. This chain connects TRBV3-1 (or the pseudogene TRBV3-2) to TRBJ2-5, with D hard to call. CDR3 length: 15 amino acids. Germline V gene sequence: CDR1 LGHDT, CDR2 YNNKEL (reference sequence). The germline V and J ends were trimmed by 4 bases and 4 bases, with 16 bases remaining between them. The CDR3 DNA sequence: TGTGCCAGCAGCCGCAGCACGGCCTACCTAGAGACCCAGTACTTC. As protein: CASSRSTAYLETQYF.

By frequency in the sample, this clone is large. The chain is built from TRBV6-6 and TRBJ1-1; 7 bases are shared with TRBD1. The germline V gene encodes CDR1 MNHNY and CDR2 SVGAGI (reference sequence). The CDR3 length is 17 residues. V gave up 5 bases and J gave up 5 bases; unmatched junction bases: 17. For the CDR3, the DNA is TGTGCCAGCAGTCTTCCACCTTGGACAGGAAAAAAGACTGAAGCTTTCTTT. Protein sequence: CASSLPPWTGKKTEAFF.

V usage is TRBV11-2 and J usage is TRBJ2-7; D remains unclear. V was cut by 0 bases and J by 7 bases, with 4 bases left in between. Germline V CDR1 and CDR2: SGHAT, FQNNGV. The CDR3 extends over 11 amino acids. The CDR3 nucleotides read TGTGCCAGCAGCTTAGACTGGGAGCAGTACTTC. Protein: CASSLDWEQYF.

J is TRBJ2-3 and V is TRBV11-3; either TRBD1 or TRBD2 may fit D (5 bases each). CDR1 and CDR2 (germline): SGHNT, YENEEA. There are 16 residues in the CDR3. Trimming removed 6 bases from V and 4 bases from J, with 20 bases in between. In nucleotides, the CDR3 is TGTGCCAGCAGTTTCGGGCTAGGGACGAGGTCAGATACGCAGTATTTT. This codes for CASSFGLGTRSDTQYF. The full variable domain, completed using reference TRBV11-3 and TRBJ2-3, is EAGVVQSPRYKIIEKKQPVAFWCNPISGHNTLYWYLQNLGQGPELLIRYENEEAVDDSQLPKDRFSAERLKGVDSTLKIQPAELGDSAVYLCASSFGLGTRSDTQYFGPGTRLTVL.

In its sample, this clone was seen a few times. The chain couples TRBV9 to TRBJ1-3, with D uncertain. V was cut by 3 bases and J by 5 bases, with 15 bases left in between. CDR1 is SGDLS and CDR2 is YYNGEE in the germline V gene. This CDR3 is built from 15 residues. The CDR3 loop reads CASSAQPGARNTIYF. The DNA for the CDR3 is TGTGCCAGCAGCGCTCAACCGGGAGCCCGAAACACCATATATTTT.